The sequence of this T cell receptor (beta chain) was determined in a study of T cell repertoires in cytomegalovirus infection (dated by TCRdb to about 2019). Turning to the overall study: The peptide stimulations were aimed at well-studied HLA-B-restricted epitopes as well as recently identified HLA-C-restricted CMV epitopes, whose presentation resists viral immunomodulation. Donor HLA type was relevant to the analysis, as public TCR beta signatures indicated carriage of CMV infection together with the matching HLA type.

This clonotype was counted only a few times. Its antigen is unknown. Base qualities are not at hand, and no much larger clone is one base apart. What the work shows at the level of the full study, not this receptor alone: In the ex vivo response, HLA-C-restricted CMV-specific TCR beta clonotypes were dominant, and in two of eight donors the single most frequent clonotype came from this HLA-C-restricted group. Carriers of CMV infection plus the relevant HLA type were discriminated by the cumulative frequency of public TCR beta family members in the study cohort and in an independent approximately 340-donor cohort.

Sequencing instrument: Illumina HiSeq 1500. The raw public reads went through TCRdb reprocessing: fastp at Q25, MiXCR clone calling, in-frame beta chains kept. CDR3 protein sequences are deduplicated, and each keeps its most common genes and DNA. This sample has hundreds of thousands of distinct CDR3 sequences in its table, and around a third of those were observed once. Jointly, the top ten make up roughly an eighth of the sample. The intended sense of this specimen's treatment or condition label: in vitro stimulation with specific CMV peptide epitopes to enrich CMV-specific T cells. The CDR3 measures 16 amino acids from cysteine to phenylalanine. Solely the CDR3 DNA is kept, with 48 bases framed from the first base. Taken from the germline V gene, the CDR1 and CDR2 loops are KGHSH and LQKENI. Here V drops 4 bases and J drops 4 bases, and the junction holds 7 bases not matched to any gene.

Specimen: cultured CD8+ T cells from PBMCs, collected from culture after CMV antigen stimulation. The receptor comes from a human donor in good health (CMV status not recorded). Some clones in this sample may be carry-over from other donors' samples. The rearrangement combines TRBV18 with TRBJ2-1; 10 of the junction bases match TRBD1. The CDR3 region has the sequence CASSHLTGGNYNEQFF. At the DNA level, the sequence is TGTGCCAGCTCACACCTGACAGGGGGCAATTACAATGAGCAGTTCTTC.